This TCR beta chain was identified during a study of sequential checkpoint blockade in melanoma. Study-wide background: Randomization was 1:1 between first-line nivolumab→ipilimumab and ipilimumab→nivolumab. Both treatment sequences were followed by maintenance nivolumab.

Sequencing used immunoSEQ multiplex PCR; TCRdb keeps in-frame clones, though not all of them. Of approximately 5,700 clones in the sample, roughly three fifths were seen once. Indicated treatment: randomized to nivolumab then ipilimumab (arm A) or the reverse (arm B). DNA-damaging chemotherapy had not been given to any patient beforehand. Sorted cells were live CD3+CD8+, lacking CD19 and CD56, from PBMCs. The sequences come from CD8+ T cells sorted from blood (inferred from file names), collected from a patient given nivolumab and ipilimumab in sequence. The receptor comes from a human donor with melanoma.

The CDR3 nucleotides read TGTGCCAGCAGCCTACGGACAGGGGCGGTCGGGGAGCTGTTTTTT. This sequence encodes CASSLRTGAVGELFF. The rearrangement links TRBV7-9 to TRBJ2-2, with TRBD1 matching over 9 bases. With V trimmed by 5 bases and J by 7 bases, 8 bases remained unmatched. The CDR3 is 15 residues long. The germline V gene has CDR1 SEHNR and CDR2 FQNEAQ (reference sequence).